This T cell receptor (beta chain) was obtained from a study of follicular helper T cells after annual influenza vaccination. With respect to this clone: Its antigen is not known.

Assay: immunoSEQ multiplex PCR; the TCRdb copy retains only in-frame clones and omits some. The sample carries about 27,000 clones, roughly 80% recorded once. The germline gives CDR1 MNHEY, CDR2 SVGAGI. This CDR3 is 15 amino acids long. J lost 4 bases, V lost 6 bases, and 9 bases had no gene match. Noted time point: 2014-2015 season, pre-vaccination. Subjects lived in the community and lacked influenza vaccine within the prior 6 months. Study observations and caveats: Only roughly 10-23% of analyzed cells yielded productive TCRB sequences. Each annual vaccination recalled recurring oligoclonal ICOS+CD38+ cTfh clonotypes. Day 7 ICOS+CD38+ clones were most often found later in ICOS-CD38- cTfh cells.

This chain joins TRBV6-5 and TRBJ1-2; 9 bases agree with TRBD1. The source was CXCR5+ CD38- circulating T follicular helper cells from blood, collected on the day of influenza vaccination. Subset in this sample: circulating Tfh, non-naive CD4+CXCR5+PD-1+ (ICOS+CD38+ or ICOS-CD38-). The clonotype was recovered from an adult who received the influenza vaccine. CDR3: CASSPTTGGIYGYTF. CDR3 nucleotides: TGTGCCAGCAGCCCCACGACAGGGGGTATCTATGGCTACACCTTC.